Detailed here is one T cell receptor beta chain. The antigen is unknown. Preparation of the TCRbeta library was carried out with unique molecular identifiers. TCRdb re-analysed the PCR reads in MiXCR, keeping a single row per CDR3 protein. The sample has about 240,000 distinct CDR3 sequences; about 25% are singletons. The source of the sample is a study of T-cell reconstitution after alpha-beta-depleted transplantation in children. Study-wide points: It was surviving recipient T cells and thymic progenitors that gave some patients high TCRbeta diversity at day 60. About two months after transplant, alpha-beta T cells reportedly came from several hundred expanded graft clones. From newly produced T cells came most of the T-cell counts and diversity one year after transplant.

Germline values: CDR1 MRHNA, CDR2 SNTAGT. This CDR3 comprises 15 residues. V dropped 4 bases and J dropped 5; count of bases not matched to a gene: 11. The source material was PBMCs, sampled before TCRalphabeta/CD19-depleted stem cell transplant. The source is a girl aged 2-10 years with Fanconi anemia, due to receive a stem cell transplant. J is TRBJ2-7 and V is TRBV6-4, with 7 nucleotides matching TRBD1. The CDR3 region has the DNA TGTGCCAGCAGTGTCCACGTTTACAGGGGTAACGAGCAGTACTTC. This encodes CASSVHVYRGNEQYF.